These 5 T cell receptor beta chains originate from one sample sequenced in a study of blood T cell repertoires in COVID-19. The data were produced by immunoSEQ multiplex PCR, yet TCRdb's version contains in-frame clones alone and is incomplete. Found here are about 250,000 clones, 70% to 85% of them singletons; the top ten hold around 8.9%. Sequencing was performed on peripheral blood. All receptors derive from a man aged 80 or over with acute or convalescent COVID-19.

This chain connects TRBV5-5 to TRBJ2-7, with 10 bases lining up with TRBD1. CDR1 and CDR2 (germline): SGHKS, YYEKEE (reference sequence). V gave up 2 bases and J gave up 3 bases; unmatched junction bases: 8. The CDR3 loop spans 16 amino acids. CDR3 in amino acids: CASSFLDRGGVYEQYF. In nucleotides, the CDR3 is TGTGCCAGCAGCTTCCTGGACAGGGGGGGCGTCTACGAGCAGTACTTC.

In its sample, this clone was seen a few times. The chain carries TRBV9 and TRBJ1-5, with a possible D match to TRBD1 (6 bases). Between the trimmed V and J ends, which lost 0 bases and 2 bases, there was a span of 9 bases. The CDR3 sequence is 15 residues long. Germline V CDR1 and CDR2: SGDLS, YYNGEE. The CDR3 region has the DNA TGTGCCAGCAGCGTAGGCTGGGGGCGCAATCAGCCCCAGCATTTT. It is translated as CASSVGWGRNQPQHF. The full variable domain, completed using reference TRBV9 and TRBJ1-5, is DSGVTQTPKHLITATGQRVTLRCSPRSGDLSVYWYQQSLDQGLQFLIQYYNGEERAKGNILERFSAQQFPDLHSELNLSSLELGDSALYFCASSVGWGRNQPQHFGDGTRLSIL.

V usage is TRBV19 and J usage is TRBJ2-1, with 9 nucleotides matching TRBD1. The CDR3 runs to 16 residues. Per germline, CDR1 LNHDA and CDR2 SQIVND (reference sequence). Trimming cost V 5 bases and J 7 bases; bases outside gene matches: 12. CDR3 in amino acids: CASSSGTGHRGNEQFF. The CDR3 DNA is TGTGCCAGTAGTTCCGGGACAGGGCACAGGGGGAATGAGCAGTTCTTC.

This clone was detected a few times. The chain recombines TRBV9 with TRBJ2-7; D may be TRBD1 (6 bases). Trimming pared 4 bases from V and 2 bases from J, leaving 22 bases between. Looked up from germline, CDR1 is SGDLS and CDR2 is YYNGEE. The CDR3 length is 17 residues. CDR3 sequence (DNA): TGTGCCAGCAGCCCGGGTACGGGGACATCTATACCCTACGAGCAGTACTTC. Amino acid sequence: CASSPGTGTSIPYEQYF.

The rearrangement links TRBV10-3 to TRBJ2-2; TRBD1 matches 9 bases. In germline, CDR1 is ENHRY, CDR2 SYGVKD. The ends lost 6 bases at V and 4 bases at J; junction bases unmatched: 9. This CDR3 has 16 amino acids. CDR3 protein: CAIRGTGLVGTGELFF. For the CDR3, the DNA is TGTGCCATCAGAGGGACAGGGTTGGTGGGCACCGGGGAGCTGTTTTTT.